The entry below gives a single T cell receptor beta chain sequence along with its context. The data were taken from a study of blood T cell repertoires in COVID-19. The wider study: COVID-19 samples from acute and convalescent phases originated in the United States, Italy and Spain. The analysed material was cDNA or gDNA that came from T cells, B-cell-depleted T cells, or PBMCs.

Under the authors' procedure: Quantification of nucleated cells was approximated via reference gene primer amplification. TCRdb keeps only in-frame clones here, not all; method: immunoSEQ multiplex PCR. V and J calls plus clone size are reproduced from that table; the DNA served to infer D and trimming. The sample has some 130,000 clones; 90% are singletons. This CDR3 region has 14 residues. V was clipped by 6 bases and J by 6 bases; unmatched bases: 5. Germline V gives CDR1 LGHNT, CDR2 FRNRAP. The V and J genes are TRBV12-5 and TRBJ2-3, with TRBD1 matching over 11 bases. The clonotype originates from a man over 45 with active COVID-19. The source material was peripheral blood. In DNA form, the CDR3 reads TGTGCTAGTGGAAAGGGACAGGGGGGCGATACGCAGTATTTT. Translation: CASGKGQGGDTQYF.